What follows are 23 T cell receptor beta chains derived from one specimen sequenced in a study of lymphopenia after photon versus proton radiotherapy. Profiled with immunoSEQ multiplex PCR; TCRdb holds only in-frame clones, not every one. Here the sample spans 150,000 to 200,000 clones, about nine tenths being singletons. Sequenced here: peripheral blood, sampled from a patient treated with photon-based radiotherapy. The receptors stem from a man in his fifties or sixties with gastric cancer.

CDR3 protein: CASSLVGDWTGDWNEQFF. CDR3 DNA sequence: TGTGCCAGCAGCTTAGTCGGAGACTGGACAGGGGATTGGAATGAGCAGTTCTTC. The V call is TRBV7-9, the J call TRBJ2-1; 9 bases are shared with TRBD1. Germline assignment: CDR1 SEHNR and CDR2 FQNEAQ (reference sequence). The V gene end was trimmed by 1 base and the J gene end by 7 bases; junction bases not matched to a gene: 14. The CDR3 contains 18 residues. The complete variable domain, with remaining parts taken from reference TRBV7-9 and TRBJ2-1, reads DTGVSQNPRHKITKRGQNVTFRCDPISEHNRLYWYRQTLGQGPEFLTYFQNEAQLEKSRLLSDRFSAERPKGSFSTLEIQRTEQGDSAMYLCASSLVGDWTGDWNEQFFGPGTRLTVL.

V is TRBV6-5 and J is TRBJ2-1, with 11 bases matching TRBD2. Trimming cost V 5 bases and J 8 bases; bases outside gene matches: 8. The CDR3 is 15 residues long. CDR1 is MNHEY, CDR2 SVGAGI, per germline. For the CDR3, the DNA is TGTGCCAGCAGTATGATGGCTAGCGGGAGGTATGAGCAGTTCTTC. Protein: CASSMMASGRYEQFF.

This clone appeared a few times. The DNA of the CDR3 is TGTGCCAGTAGTCTCGCAGATACGCAGTATTTT. This translates into CASSLADTQYF. The chain couples TRBV19 to TRBJ2-3; no clear D gene. Trimming took 5 bases from V and 4 from J, leaving 4 bases between them. The CDR3 sequence is 11 residues long. Looked up from germline, CDR1 is LNHDA and CDR2 is SQIVND (reference sequence).

This clone was seen a few times. The genes are TRBV27 and TRBJ1-2, with 10 bases matching TRBD1. The length of the CDR3 is 14 residues. With 5 bases clipped from V and 4 bases from J, the junction kept 4 bases outside the gene matches. Per germline, CDR1 MNHEY and CDR2 SMNVEV (reference sequence). CDR3 amino acids: CASSTRTGGYGYTF. CDR3 nucleotide sequence: TGTGCCAGCAGTACCCGGACAGGGGGCTATGGCTACACCTTC.

The gene calls are TRBV1 and TRBJ2-1; the D call of TRBD2 is as the table states it, not checked on the DNA. TRBV1 is an annotated pseudogene. The CDR3 is 16 residues long. As DNA, the CDR3 is TGCACCAGCAGCCTGAGAGGGCGGGTAATTTACAATGAGCAGTTCTTC. Protein product: CTSSLRGRVIYNEQFF.

The chain combines TRBV30 with TRBJ2-2, with D tentatively TRBD2 (6 bases). The CDR3 length is 15 residues. CDR1 is GTSNPN, CDR2 SVGIG, per germline (reference sequence). V gave up 4 bases and J gave up 7 bases, with 19 bases separating them. The CDR3 region has the DNA TGTGCCTGGAACTCGGGACTCATCGGGAGCGGGGAGCTGTTTTTT. Amino acid sequence: CAWNSGLIGSGELFF.

This rearrangement joins TRBV19 to TRBJ2-6; D unresolved. Per germline, CDR1 LNHDA and CDR2 SQIVND (reference sequence). V lost 4 bases and J lost 2, with 9 bases in between. This CDR3 has 15 amino acids. The CDR3 loop is CASSTKGAGANVLTF. CDR3 DNA sequence: TGTGCCAGTAGTACCAAAGGTGCTGGGGCCAACGTCCTGACTTTC.

The J gene is TRBJ2-5, the V gene TRBV7-9, with D perhaps matching TRBD1 (6 bases). The CDR3 is 17 amino acids. The germline gives CDR1 SEHNR, CDR2 FQNEAQ (reference sequence). V lost 6 bases, J lost 5 bases, and 25 bases lay in between. CDR3 nucleotide sequence: TGTGCCAGCAGATTACCGCCCCGGGACACCGAGGAGGAGACCCAGTACTTC. Translated: CASRLPPRDTEEETQYF.

V is TRBV28 and J is TRBJ2-1; 7 nucleotides align to TRBD1. The V segment lost 6 bases and the J segment 6 bases; nucleotides outside the gene matches: 8. The CDR3 has 14 residues. Looked up from germline, CDR1 is MDHEN and CDR2 is SYDVKM. The CDR3 loop is CASSDRVMANEQFF. The CDR3 DNA reads TGTGCCAGCAGCGACAGGGTCATGGCCAATGAGCAGTTCTTC.

This rearrangement joins TRBV6-4 to TRBJ2-1, with 12 bases identical to TRBD2. With V trimmed by 6 bases and J by 7 bases, 7 bases remained unmatched. This CDR3 is 15 amino acids long. Germline V gives CDR1 MRHNA, CDR2 SNTAGT. In DNA, the CDR3 is TGTGCCAGCAGCCCGACTAGCGGGAGAGGTAATGAGCAGTTCTTC. This gives the protein CASSPTSGRGNEQFF.

The genes are TRBV9 and TRBJ2-7; TRBD2 agrees at 9 bases. Trimming took 4 bases from V and 5 from J; bases not matched to a gene: 10. CDR3 length: 15 amino acids. The germline V gene has CDR1 SGDLS and CDR2 YYNGEE. The CDR3 bases are TGTGCCAGCAGCCCCCTTCAGCTAGCGGGAAACGAGCAGTACTTC. Translated, it gives CASSPLQLAGNEQYF.

The chain joins TRBV7-9 to TRBJ1-3; D may be TRBD1 (6 bases). In germline, CDR1 is SEHNR, CDR2 FQNEAQ (reference sequence). Trimming took 8 bases from V and 0 from J, leaving 11 bases between them. The CDR3 covers 14 residues. The CDR3: CASGQSSSGNTIYF. The CDR3 nucleotides read TGTGCCAGCGGACAGTCCAGCTCTGGAAACACCATATATTTT.

V is TRBV19 and J is TRBJ2-2; 9 bases are shared with TRBD2. V gave up 7 bases and J gave up 6 bases; unmatched junction bases: 3. The V gene's germline CDR1 is LNHDA and CDR2 SQIVND (reference sequence). The CDR3 extends over 13 amino acids. The CDR3 DNA reads TGTGCCAGTAAAAAGCGGGAGGCCGGGGAGCTGTTTTTT. Translation gives CASKKREAGELFF.

The V gene is TRBV6-5, the J gene TRBJ2-4; 11 bases agree with TRBD2. V lost 4 bases and J lost 1; bases outside the gene matches: 0. Germline CDR1 MNHEY, CDR2 SVGAGI. The CDR3 contains 15 residues. This CDR3 is CASSSSGRAKNIQYF. The DNA for the CDR3 is TGTGCCAGCAGTTCTAGCGGGAGGGCCAAAAACATTCAGTACTTC.

The chain is built from TRBV7-3 and TRBJ1-1; 7 bases fit TRBD1. CDR1 is SGHTA and CDR2 is FQGTGA in the germline V gene. The CDR3 is 15 amino acids. The ends lost 2 bases at V and 3 bases at J; junction bases unmatched: 6. The CDR3 region is CASSLSGRGDTEAFF. Written as DNA, the CDR3 is TGTGCCAGCAGCTTATCCGGCAGGGGGGACACTGAAGCTTTCTTT.

The chain has TRBV5-1 and TRBJ2-7; 8 bases match TRBD2. The CDR3 has 14 amino acids. Germline CDR1 is SGHRS and CDR2 is YFSETQ. The trim removed 5 bases at V and 4 bases at J, leaving 8 bases unmatched. CDR3 DNA sequence: TGCGCCAGCAGGCGGGGGGAGGGCAGGTACGAGCAGTACTTC. Translating it yields CASRRGEGRYEQYF.

The rearrangement uses TRBV5-1 and TRBJ2-7; the D gene could be TRBD1 or TRBD2 (7 bases each). The CDR3 sequence is 15 residues long. V was pared by 4 bases and J by 4 bases, with 18 bases between. CDR1 and CDR2 from the germline V gene are SGHRS and YFSETQ. Here the CDR3 DNA reads TGCGCCAGCAGCCCGGAGGGGCAGGGGGGGTACGAGCAGTACTTC. As protein: CASSPEGQGGYEQYF.

This rearrangement joins TRBV7-2 to TRBJ1-1; 9 positions agree with TRBD1. Trimming removed 5 bases from V and 10 bases from J; junction bases left unmatched: 8. The CDR3 has 13 amino acids. Germline loops: CDR1 SGHTA, CDR2 FQGNSA. This chain's CDR3 is CASSLRDRDGAFF. The CDR3 DNA sequence: TGTGCCAGCAGCCTCCGGGACAGGGACGGAGCTTTCTTT.

This clone has more than one count but fewer than ten. This chain connects TRBV27 to TRBJ2-7; no definite D call. V was pared by 6 bases and J by 4 bases, with 16 bases between. The V gene's germline CDR1 is MNHEY and CDR2 SMNVEV (reference sequence). CDR3 size: 14 residues. Written as DNA, the CDR3 is TGTGCCAGCAGACGGAGTGCCGTGGGTTACGAGCAGTACTTC. Protein sequence: CASRRSAVGYEQYF.

The chain carries TRBV28 and TRBJ1-2, with D maybe TRBD1 (5 bases). Deletions cut 6 bases from V and 1 base from J, with 12 bases between. The germline V gene encodes CDR1 MDHEN and CDR2 SYDVKM. The CDR3 length is 14 residues. The CDR3 DNA reads TGTGCCAGCAGCCGCGACAGTCTTAACTATGGCTACACCTTC. Its protein is CASSRDSLNYGYTF.

The gene calls are TRBV2 and TRBJ2-5; TRBD1 or TRBD2 may be the D gene (5 bases each). V lost 4 bases and J 5 bases, leaving 11 bases between the germline ends. The CDR3 is 13 residues long. From germline, CDR1 is SNHLY and CDR2 FYNNEI. The CDR3 region is CASSGGLRETQYF. The CDR3 nucleotides are TGTGCCAGCAGTGGGGGGTTACGGGAGACCCAGTACTTC.

The chain is built from TRBV7-2 and TRBJ2-4, with 10 bases matching TRBD2. There are 19 residues in the CDR3. V trimming: 5 bases; J trimming: 0 bases; junction bases outside the gene matches: 13. CDR1 is SGHTA, CDR2 FQGNSA, per germline. The CDR3 sequence is CASSPSAGLAGGAKNIQYF. As DNA, the CDR3 is TGTGCCAGCAGCCCTAGCGCTGGGTTAGCGGGAGGAGCCAAAAACATTCAGTACTTC.

The chain is built from TRBV6-1 and TRBJ2-7; TRBD1 aligns across 7 bases. This CDR3 is built from 13 residues. CDR1 is MNHNS and CDR2 is SASEGT in the germline V gene. Trimming cost V 2 bases and J 5 bases; bases outside gene matches: 3. CDR3 sequence (DNA): TGTGCCAGCAGTGAAACTAGGGGGCACGAGCAGTACTTC. This encodes CASSETRGHEQYF.